This passage covers 3 T cell receptor beta chains from one sample sequenced in a study of T cells in Graves' hyperthyroidism and ophthalmopathy. There were TCR beta CDR3 regions amplified from RNA transcripts. HTBI primers were the set used in a first-round RT-PCR of the TCR CDR3. TCRdb re-analysed the multiplex PCR reads in MiXCR, keeping a single row per CDR3 protein. The data show hundreds of thousands of distinct CDR3 sequences, more than 20% seen once. The sequenced material came from blood. These receptors came from a man aged 45-65 years with Graves' hyperthyroidism.

The genes are TRBV14 and TRBJ1-1, with D unclear. The CDR3 is made up of 13 amino acids. Trimming took 1 base from V and 4 from J, leaving 7 bases between them. Germline V lookup: CDR1 SGHDN, CDR2 FVKESK. The CDR3 coding sequence is TGTGCCAGCAGCCAAGTCCCAGGCACTGAAGCTTTCTTT. This translates into CASSQVPGTEAFF. The whole variable domain, remainder taken from reference TRBV14 and TRBJ1-1, is EAGVTQFPSHSVIEKGQTVTLRCDPISGHDNLYWYRRVMGKEIKFLLHFVKESKQDESGMPNNRFLAERTGGTYSTLKVQPAELEDSGVYFCASSQVPGTEAFFGQGTRLTVV.

V and J are TRBV2 and TRBJ2-1; D is uncertain. Trimming cost V 8 bases and J 5 bases, with 16 bases left between them. Germline assignment: CDR1 SNHLY and CDR2 FYNNEI. This CDR3 comprises 14 residues. CDR3 bases: TGTGCCAGCCCTACAGTCCACCGGAACAATGAGCAGTTCTTC. Its protein product is CASPTVHRNNEQFF.

This clonotype has a handful of counts. The chain recombines TRBV11-3 with TRBJ2-3; 10 bases agree with TRBD2. Losses at the gene ends were 2 bases for V and 4 bases for J; bases not matched to a gene: 9. The CDR3 extends over 17 amino acids. CDR1 and CDR2 from the germline V gene are SGHNT and YENEEA. This CDR3 reads CASSLIAGGFRADTQYF. The CDR3 DNA sequence: TGTGCCAGCAGCTTAATAGCGGGAGGATTCCGCGCAGATACGCAGTATTTT. The variable domain in full, with the rest retrieved from reference TRBV11-3 and TRBJ2-3, is EAGVVQSPRYKIIEKKQPVAFWCNPISGHNTLYWYLQNLGQGPELLIRYENEEAVDDSQLPKDRFSAERLKGVDSTLKIQPAELGDSAVYLCASSLIAGGFRADTQYFGPGTRLTVL.